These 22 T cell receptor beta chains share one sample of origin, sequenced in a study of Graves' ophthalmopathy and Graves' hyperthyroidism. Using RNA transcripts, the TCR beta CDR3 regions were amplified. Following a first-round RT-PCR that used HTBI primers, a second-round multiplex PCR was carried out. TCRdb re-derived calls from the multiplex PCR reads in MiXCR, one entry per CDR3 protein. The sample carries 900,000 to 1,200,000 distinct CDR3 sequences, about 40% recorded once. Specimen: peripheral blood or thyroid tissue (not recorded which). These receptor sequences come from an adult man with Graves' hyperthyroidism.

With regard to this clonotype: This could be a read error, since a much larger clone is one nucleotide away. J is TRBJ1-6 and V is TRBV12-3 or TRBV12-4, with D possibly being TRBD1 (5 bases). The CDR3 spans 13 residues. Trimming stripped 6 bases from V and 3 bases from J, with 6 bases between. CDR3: CASRGDYNSPLHF. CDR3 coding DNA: TGTGCCAGCAGGGGGGACTATAATTCACCCCTCCACTTT.

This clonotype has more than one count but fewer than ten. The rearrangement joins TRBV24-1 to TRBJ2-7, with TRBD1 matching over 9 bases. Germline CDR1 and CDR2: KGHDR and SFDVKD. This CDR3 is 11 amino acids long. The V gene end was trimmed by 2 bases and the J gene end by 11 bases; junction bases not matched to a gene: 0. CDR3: CATSDWTGEYF. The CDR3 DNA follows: TGTGCCACCAGTGATTGGACAGGGGAGTACTTC.

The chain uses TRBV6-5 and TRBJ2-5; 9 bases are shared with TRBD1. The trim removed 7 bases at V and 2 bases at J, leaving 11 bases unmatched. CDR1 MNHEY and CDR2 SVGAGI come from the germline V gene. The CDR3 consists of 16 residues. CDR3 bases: TGTGCCAGCACCGAAGGACAGGGGAGACCTCAAGAGACCCAGTACTTC. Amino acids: CASTEGQGRPQETQYF.

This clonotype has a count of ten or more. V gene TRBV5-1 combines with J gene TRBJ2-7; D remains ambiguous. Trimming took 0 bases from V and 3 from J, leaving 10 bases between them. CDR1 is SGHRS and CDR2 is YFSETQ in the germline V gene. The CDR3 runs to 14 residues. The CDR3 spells CASSLDVTNYEQYF. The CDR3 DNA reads TGCGCCAGCAGCTTGGATGTCACCAACTACGAGCAGTACTTC.

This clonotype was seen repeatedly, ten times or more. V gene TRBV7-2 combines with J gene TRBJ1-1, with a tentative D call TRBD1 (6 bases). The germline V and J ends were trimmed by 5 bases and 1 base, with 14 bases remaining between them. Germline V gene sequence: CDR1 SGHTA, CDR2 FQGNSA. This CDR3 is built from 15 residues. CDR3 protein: CASSTSGTTNTEAFF. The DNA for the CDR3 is TGTGCCAGCAGCACTTCCGGGACAACGAACACTGAAGCTTTCTTT.

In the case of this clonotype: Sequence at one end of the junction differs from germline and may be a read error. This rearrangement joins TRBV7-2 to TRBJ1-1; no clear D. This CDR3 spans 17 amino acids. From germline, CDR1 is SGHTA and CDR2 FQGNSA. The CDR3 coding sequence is TGCGCCAGCAGCCCAATTAAAAGAGGGAGAGTAAACACTGAAGCTTTCTTT. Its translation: CASSPIKRGRVNTEAFF. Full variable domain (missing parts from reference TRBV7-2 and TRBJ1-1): GAGVSQSPSNKVTEKGKDVELRCDPISGHTALYWYRQSLGQGLEFLIYFQGNSAPDKSGLPSDRFSAERTGGSVSTLTIQRTQQEDSAVYLCASSPIKRGRVNTEAFFGQGTRLTVV.

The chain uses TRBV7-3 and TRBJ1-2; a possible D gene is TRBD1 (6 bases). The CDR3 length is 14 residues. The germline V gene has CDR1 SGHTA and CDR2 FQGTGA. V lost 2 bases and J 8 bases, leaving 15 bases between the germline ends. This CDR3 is CASSLAPRGVGYTF. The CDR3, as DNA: TGTGCCAGCAGCTTAGCACCCAGGGGAGTCGGCTACACCTTC.

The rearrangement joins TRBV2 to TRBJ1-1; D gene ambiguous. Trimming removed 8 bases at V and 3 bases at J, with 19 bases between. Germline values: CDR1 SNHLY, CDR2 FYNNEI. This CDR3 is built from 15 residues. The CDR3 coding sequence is TGTGCCAGCTCACCTCCATGGCCTTCGGACACTGAAGCTTTCTTT. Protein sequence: CASSPPWPSDTEAFF.

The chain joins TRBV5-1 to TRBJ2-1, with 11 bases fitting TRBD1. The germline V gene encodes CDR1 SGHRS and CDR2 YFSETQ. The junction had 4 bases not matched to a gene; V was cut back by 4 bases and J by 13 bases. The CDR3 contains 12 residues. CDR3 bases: TGCGCCAGCAGCCAAGGGACAGGGGGACAGTTCTTC. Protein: CASSQGTGGQFF.

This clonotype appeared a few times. The DNA for the CDR3 is TGTGCCAGCAGTTCAACTCGGACTAGAACGGAGACCCAGTACTTC. Encoded protein: CASSSTRTRTETQYF. The chain links TRBV27 to TRBJ2-5; 7 nucleotides agree with TRBD2. Germline CDR1 reads MNHEY; CDR2 reads SMNVEV (reference sequence). The ends lost 4 bases at V and 5 bases at J; junction bases unmatched: 10. The CDR3 runs to 15 residues.

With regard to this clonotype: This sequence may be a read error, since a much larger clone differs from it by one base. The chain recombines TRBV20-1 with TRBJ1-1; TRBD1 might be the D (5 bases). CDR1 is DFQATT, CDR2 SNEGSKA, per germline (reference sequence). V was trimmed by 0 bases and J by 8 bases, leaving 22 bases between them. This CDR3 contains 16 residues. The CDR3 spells CSARDLRQRADSEAFF. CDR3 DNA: TGCAGTGCTAGAGATTTGCGACAGAGAGCGGATTCAGAAGCTTTCTTT.

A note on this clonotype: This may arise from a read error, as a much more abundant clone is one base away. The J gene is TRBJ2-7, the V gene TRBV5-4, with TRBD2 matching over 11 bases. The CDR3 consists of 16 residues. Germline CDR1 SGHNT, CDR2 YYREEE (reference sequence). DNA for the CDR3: TGTGCCAGCAGCCAGGAGGCTAGCGGGAGGCAGTACGCGCAGTACTTC. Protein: CASSQEASGRQYAQYF.

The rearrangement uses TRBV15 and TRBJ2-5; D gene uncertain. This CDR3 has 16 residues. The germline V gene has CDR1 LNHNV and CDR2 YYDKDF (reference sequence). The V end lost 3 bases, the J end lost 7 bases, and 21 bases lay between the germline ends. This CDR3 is CATSRDRTTVLGTQYF. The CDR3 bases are TGTGCCACCAGCAGGGACCGGACCACGGTATTGGGGACCCAGTACTTC.

CDR3 coding DNA: TGCAGCGTTGTTAGCCACCCGGAGGGGCCCGGCTACACCTTC. Translating gives CSVVSHPEGPGYTF. This sequence joins TRBV29-1 and TRBJ1-2; D perhaps matches TRBD1 (5 bases). The V end lost 4 bases, the J end lost 8 bases, and 20 bases lay between the germline ends. The V gene's germline CDR1 is SQVTM and CDR2 ANQGSEA. The CDR3 totals 14 residues.

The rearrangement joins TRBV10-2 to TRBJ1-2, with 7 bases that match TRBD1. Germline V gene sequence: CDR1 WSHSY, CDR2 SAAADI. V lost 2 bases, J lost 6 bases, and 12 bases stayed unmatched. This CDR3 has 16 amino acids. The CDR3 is CASSEPDRWALDGYTF. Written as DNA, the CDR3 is TGCGCCAGCAGTGAGCCGGACAGGTGGGCGTTGGATGGCTACACCTTC.

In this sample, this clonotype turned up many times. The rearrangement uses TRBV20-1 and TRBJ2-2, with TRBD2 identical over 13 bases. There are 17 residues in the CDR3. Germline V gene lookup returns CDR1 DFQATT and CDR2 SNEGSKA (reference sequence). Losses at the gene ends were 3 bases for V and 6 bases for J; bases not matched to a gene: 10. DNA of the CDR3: TGCAGTGCTAGCGCCCGGACTAGCGGGAGAGGAGCCGGGGAGCTGTTTTTT. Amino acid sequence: CSASARTSGRGAGELFF.

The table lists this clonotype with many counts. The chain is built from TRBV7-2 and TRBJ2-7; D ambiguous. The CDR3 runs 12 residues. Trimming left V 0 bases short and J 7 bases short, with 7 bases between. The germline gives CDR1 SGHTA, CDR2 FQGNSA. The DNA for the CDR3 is TGTGCCAGCAGCTTAGCGGCCCTTGAGCAGTACTTC. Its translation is CASSLAALEQYF.

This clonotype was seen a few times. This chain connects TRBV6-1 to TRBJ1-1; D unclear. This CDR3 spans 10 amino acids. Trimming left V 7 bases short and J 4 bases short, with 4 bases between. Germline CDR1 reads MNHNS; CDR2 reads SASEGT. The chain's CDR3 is CASTPTEAFF. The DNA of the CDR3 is TGTGCCAGCACTCCCACTGAAGCTTTCTTT.

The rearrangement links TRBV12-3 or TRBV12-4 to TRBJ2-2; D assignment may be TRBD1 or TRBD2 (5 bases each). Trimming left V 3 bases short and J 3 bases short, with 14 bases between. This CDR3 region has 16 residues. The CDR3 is CASSFGRDGDTGELFF. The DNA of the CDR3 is TGTGCCAGCAGTTTTGGCCGGGACGGCGACACCGGGGAGCTGTTTTTT.

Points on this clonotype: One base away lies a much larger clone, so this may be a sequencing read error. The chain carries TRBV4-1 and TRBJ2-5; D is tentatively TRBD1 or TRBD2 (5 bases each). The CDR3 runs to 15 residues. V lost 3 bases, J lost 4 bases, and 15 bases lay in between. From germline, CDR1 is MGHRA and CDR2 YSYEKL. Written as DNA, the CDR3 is TGCGCCAGCAGCCAGGTGGGGCTAGCTATAGAGACCCAGTACTTC. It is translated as CASSQVGLAIETQYF.

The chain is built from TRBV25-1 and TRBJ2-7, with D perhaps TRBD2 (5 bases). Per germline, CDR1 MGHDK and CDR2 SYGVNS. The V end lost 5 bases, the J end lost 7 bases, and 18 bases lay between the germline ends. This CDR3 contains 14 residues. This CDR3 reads CASSPGNEYKEQYF. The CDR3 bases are TGTGCCAGCAGTCCCGGGAACGAGTATAAGGAGCAGTACTTC.

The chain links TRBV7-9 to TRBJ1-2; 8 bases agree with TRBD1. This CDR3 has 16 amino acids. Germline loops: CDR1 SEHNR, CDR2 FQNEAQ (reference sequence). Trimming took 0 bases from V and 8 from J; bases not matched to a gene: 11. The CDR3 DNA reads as TGTGCCAGCAGCTTAGCGCCCGGGACAGGTACCCTAGGCTACACCTTC. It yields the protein CASSLAPGTGTLGYTF.